A single sample gave rise to the 14 T cell receptor beta chains below, sequenced in a study of T cells in Graves' hyperthyroidism and ophthalmopathy. What was amplified from RNA transcripts were TCR beta CDR3 regions. When the TCR CDR3 underwent first-round RT-PCR, the HTBI primer set was used. TCRdb re-analysed the multiplex PCR reads in MiXCR, keeping a single row per CDR3 protein. The sample contains around 540,000 distinct CDR3 sequences, around 15% of which appear only once. The sequencing sample was made of blood. These receptors were taken from a woman aged 25 to 45 with Graves' ophthalmopathy.

This chain uses TRBV27 with TRBJ1-1, with D possibly matching TRBD1 (5 bases). There are 18 residues in the CDR3. CDR1 MNHEY and CDR2 SMNVEV come from the germline V gene (reference sequence). The ends were cut back, 2 bases at V and 3 bases at J, with 22 bases in the middle. The CDR3 nucleotides read TGTGCCAGCAGTTTAGGGCGGCCAGGGACCGTTGCGGACACTGAAGCTTTCTTT. It specifies CASSLGRPGTVADTEAFF.

The table lists this clonotype with a few counts. The V gene is TRBV7-2, the J gene TRBJ2-7, with D possibly matching TRBD2 (6 bases). In germline, CDR1 is SGHTA, CDR2 FQGNSA. Trimming left V 4 bases short and J 7 bases short, with 14 bases between. This CDR3 comprises 13 residues. CDR3 region: CASSWSGSREQYF. CDR3 sequence (DNA): TGTGCCAGCAGCTGGTCCGGGAGCAGGGAGCAGTACTTC.

This clonotype was found many times. The chain joins TRBV30 to TRBJ2-3; D is undetermined. The CDR3 runs to 14 residues. Trimming took 0 bases from V and 6 from J, leaving 13 bases between them. Germline assignment: CDR1 GTSNPN and CDR2 SVGIG (reference sequence). The chain's CDR3 is CAWSVPPKADTQYF. The CDR3 DNA reads as TGTGCCTGGAGTGTACCCCCAAAAGCGGATACGCAGTATTTT.

The chain uses TRBV18 and TRBJ2-6, with 8 bases that match TRBD1. The length of the CDR3 is 17 residues. Germline CDR1 KGHSH, CDR2 LQKENI. The junction had 4 bases not matched to a gene; V was cut back by 3 bases and J by 0 bases. The CDR3 nucleotides read TGTGCCAGCTCACCGTGGACAGGGAGCTCTGGGGCCAACGTCCTGACTTTC. This translates into CASSPWTGSSGANVLTF.

This clonotype was counted at least ten times. This chain connects TRBV27 to TRBJ1-4, with 7 positions matching TRBD1. The CDR3 totals 17 residues. Germline V lookup: CDR1 MNHEY, CDR2 SMNVEV (reference sequence). V lost 4 bases and J lost 0; bases outside the gene matches: 8. This CDR3 reads CASSSRDSPATNEKLFF. For the CDR3, the DNA is TGTGCCAGCAGTTCCCGGGACAGCCCTGCAACTAATGAAAAACTGTTTTTT.

This clonotype was observed a few times. The chain is built from TRBV15 and TRBJ1-4; tentatively, D is TRBD1 (6 bases). Germline V lookup: CDR1 LNHNV, CDR2 YYDKDF (reference sequence). The germline V and J ends were trimmed by 5 bases and 5 bases, with 15 bases remaining between them. The CDR3 length is 15 residues. Written as DNA, the CDR3 is TGTGCCACCAGCGTCGGGGTCCAGGGGAATGAAAAACTGTTTTTT. It codes for CATSVGVQGNEKLFF.

In this sample, this clonotype turned up many times. The V gene is TRBV30, the J gene TRBJ1-2; the D is unclear. Germline CDR1 is GTSNPN and CDR2 is SVGIG (reference sequence). The CDR3 totals 12 residues. With 2 bases removed from V and 6 bases from J, the gap between germline ends came to 10 bases. The CDR3 DNA is TGTGCCTGGAGTCCCCGACATCATGGCTACACCTTC. Translated, it gives CAWSPRHHGYTF.

This clonotype has at least ten counts. The rearrangement links TRBV27 to TRBJ2-7, with D tentatively TRBD1 (6 bases). V lost 8 bases and J 3 bases, leaving 17 bases between the germline ends. This CDR3 is built from 14 residues. Germline V gene sequence: CDR1 MNHEY, CDR2 SMNVEV (reference sequence). The CDR3 is CASAIADRLYEQYF. In nucleotides, the CDR3 is TGTGCCAGCGCGATAGCAGACAGGCTCTACGAGCAGTACTTC.

Remarks on this clonotype: A much bigger clone sits one base away, suggesting this may be a read error. The chain couples TRBV28 to TRBJ2-7; the match to TRBD2 covers 9 bases. Trimming took 6 bases from V and 6 from J; bases not matched to a gene: 15. From germline, CDR1 is MDHEN and CDR2 SYDVKM. CDR3 length: 16 residues. The CDR3 loop reads CASSRSLGLAPGEQYF. As DNA, the CDR3 is TGTGCCAGCAGCCGCTCATTGGGACTAGCTCCCGGCGAGCAGTACTTC.

This rearrangement joins TRBV10-3 to TRBJ2-4; 13 bases match TRBD2. Per the germline V gene, CDR1 is ENHRY and CDR2 is SYGVKD. J lost 4 bases, V lost 3 bases, and 6 bases had no gene match. This CDR3 spans 17 amino acids. The CDR3 nucleotides read TGTGCCATCAGTGAAACACTACTAGCGGGAGGGAAAAACATTCAGTACTTC. It specifies CAISETLLAGGKNIQYF.

The J gene is TRBJ1-6, the V gene TRBV12-3 or TRBV12-4; no definite D call. V lost 6 bases to trimming and J lost 2 bases, with 8 bases between them. This CDR3 has 14 residues. The CDR3 DNA is TGTGCCAGCAGCGAAGAGACCTATAATTCACCCCTCCACTTT. Encoded protein: CASSEETYNSPLHF.

This clonotype has ten or more counts. V usage is TRBV20-1 and J usage is TRBJ2-7; 9 bases map to TRBD1. Germline assignment: CDR1 DFQATT and CDR2 SNEGSKA (reference sequence). This CDR3 is 15 amino acids long. V was clipped by 1 base and J by 5 bases; unmatched bases: 9. The CDR3 spells CSARGEGQGRHEQYF. As DNA, the CDR3 is TGCAGTGCTAGAGGCGAGGGACAGGGACGCCACGAGCAGTACTTC.

The chain joins TRBV30 to TRBJ2-1; the match to TRBD2 covers 9 bases. The CDR3 spans 13 residues. CDR1 and CDR2 (germline): GTSNPN, SVGIG (reference sequence). Germline trimming cut 1 base from V and 6 bases from J; bases unmatched to any gene: 1. The CDR3 nucleotides read TGTGCCTGGAGTGGGACTAGCGTCAATGAGCAGTTCTTC. Its translation: CAWSGTSVNEQFF.

This clonotype was detected ten times or more. One junction end does not reproduce the germline sequence, and a read error may be involved. This rearrangement joins TRBV2 to TRBJ2-1, with D hard to call. The germline V gene has CDR1 SNHLY and CDR2 FYNNEI. CDR3 length: 13 residues. The CDR3, as DNA: TGTGCCAACAGTTCGACCGCATACAATGAGCAGTTCTTC. Translated, it gives CANSSTAYNEQFF.